What follows are 5 T cell receptor beta chains derived from one specimen sequenced in a study of shared clonotypes between healthy human individuals. Profiling relied on immunoSEQ multiplex PCR, and the TCRdb table lists in-frame clones only, not all of them. The sample yields 2 million to 2.5 million clones, around 95% seen once. The sample was naive CD4+ T cells sorted from blood. Subset meaning: CD45RA+ positively selected. The source is a man between 18 and 29 years old in good health.

The genes are TRBV4-3 and TRBJ2-7; 8 bases agree with TRBD2. The CDR3 consists of 16 residues. V was clipped by 0 bases and J by 2 bases; unmatched bases: 6. CDR1 is LGHNA, CDR2 YSLEER, per germline. The DNA of the CDR3 is TGCGCCAGCAGCCAAGATGGAGCGGGAGCTACCTACGAGCAGTACTTC. Its translation is CASSQDGAGATYEQYF.

J is TRBJ1-6 and V is TRBV7-2, with a tentative D call TRBD1 (5 bases). CDR1 is SGHTA, CDR2 FQGNSA, per germline. Deletions cut 10 bases from V and 6 bases from J, with 10 bases between. CDR3 length: 12 residues. The CDR3 region is CATRQSNSPLHF. CDR3 sequence (DNA): TGTGCCACCCGACAGTCTAATTCACCCCTCCACTTT.

The gene calls are TRBV19 and TRBJ2-1; 13 bases line up with TRBD2. With 4 bases clipped from V and 2 bases from J, the junction kept 14 bases outside the gene matches. From germline, CDR1 is LNHDA and CDR2 SQIVND (reference sequence). The CDR3 runs to 20 residues. For the CDR3, the DNA is TGTGCCAGTAGTACCTTCCCGGGACTAGCGGGACACTACCCCTACAATGAGCAGTTCTTC. Translated, it gives CASSTFPGLAGHYPYNEQFF.

The chain couples TRBV7-2 to TRBJ2-3; D ambiguous. Trimming stripped 1 base from V and 0 bases from J, with 17 bases between. This CDR3 spans 18 amino acids. Germline CDR1 SGHTA, CDR2 FQGNSA. The CDR3 sequence is CASSLEGKWQASTDTQYF. In nucleotides, the CDR3 is TGTGCCAGCAGCTTAGAAGGAAAATGGCAGGCAAGCACAGATACGCAGTATTTT. The whole variable domain, remainder taken from reference TRBV7-2 and TRBJ2-3, is GAGVSQSPSNKVTEKGKDVELRCDPISGHTALYWYRQSLGQGLEFLIYFQGNSAPDKSGLPSDRFSAERTGGSVSTLTIQRTQQEDSAVYLCASSLEGKWQASTDTQYFGPGTRLTVL.

The chain joins TRBV30 to TRBJ2-6, with D unclear. The V gene lost 4 bases and the J gene lost 3 bases, with 16 bases spanning the gap. Germline V lookup: CDR1 GTSNPN, CDR2 SVGIG (reference sequence). There are 16 residues in the CDR3. The CDR3 DNA reads as TGTGCCTGGACCCGATATCCAAGAGATGGGGCCAACGTCCTGACTTTC. This sequence encodes CAWTRYPRDGANVLTF.